The T cell receptor beta chain under discussion was sequenced for a study of blood T cell repertoires in COVID-19. Data came from immunoSEQ multiplex PCR; TCRdb stores just in-frame clones and leaves some out. Among around 20,000 clones listed, roughly nine tenths were seen once. V lost 0 bases and J lost 3, with 7 bases in between. The germline CDR1 and CDR2 sequences are SGHRS and YFSETQ. There are 13 residues in the CDR3. The source of this sequence is a human donor in a cohort sampled during active COVID-19. The source material was peripheral blood. The rearrangement links TRBV5-1 to TRBJ2-7, with unresolved D. CDR3 amino acids: CASSLAPSYEQYF. Here the CDR3 DNA reads TGCGCCAGCAGCTTGGCCCCCAGCTACGAGCAGTACTTC.